The following is a T cell receptor (beta chain) sequence with its context. This entry comes from a study of quantifying T cell responses using KT2 cells. Study summary: cDNA was made from DNase-treated RNA using alpha and beta constant primers.

V shed 3 bases, J shed 5 bases, and the junction held 4 bases outside the gene matches. The CDR3 sequence is 14 residues long. A single-stranded UMI oligo with SP2 sequence was ligated to cDNA 3' ends. First-round PCR used 4 cycles and beta primers RC1.1 and RC1.2 covering TRBC1 and TRBC2. Separate processing of TCR alpha and beta chains began at the second PCR. TCRdb reprocessed the UMI-ligation and nested PCR reads with MiXCR, giving one entry per CDR3 protein. The table lists roughly 38,000 distinct CDR3 sequences, over 15% of them singletons. Fixed numbers of PBMC received varying amounts of KT2 cells.

The receptor's source is a human donor. The sample was PBMCs spiked with cells of the T cell clone KT2. The chain employs TRBV12-3 or TRBV12-4 and TRBJ1-2, with TRBD1 identical over 9 bases. Written as DNA, the CDR3 is TGTGCCAGCAGTTTTGACAGGGGGGGTTATGGCTACACCTTC. Its translation is CASSFDRGGYGYTF.